These 12 T cell receptor beta chains came from one sample sequenced in a study of CD8 T cells in Susac syndrome. Random hexamers were used to reverse transcribe the RNA input (0.5 to 1 ug). TCRdb fed the immunoSEQ multiplex PCR reads into MiXCR, producing one record per CDR3 protein. This repertoire shows about 300,000 distinct CDR3 sequences, 75% to 90% found once; its top ten account for 0.18%. Sequencing was carried out using CD8+ T cells from PBMCs. All receptors derive from a human donor with multiple sclerosis.

This chain joins TRBV7-2 and TRBJ2-3; 10 positions match TRBD1. Germline V gene data show CDR1 as SGHTA and CDR2 as FQGNSA. The CDR3 has 16 amino acids. V shed 5 bases, J shed 0 bases, and the junction held 5 bases outside the gene matches. In DNA, the CDR3 is TGTGCCAGCAGCACATGGACAGGGGGTAGCACAGATACGCAGTATTTT. This codes for CASSTWTGGSTDTQYF.

The V and J genes are TRBV7-8 and TRBJ1-5; no clear D. CDR3 length: 14 residues. The V gene lost 2 bases and the J gene lost 5 bases, with 10 bases spanning the gap. Germline V gene lookup returns CDR1 SGHVS and CDR2 FQNEAQ. The CDR3 protein is CASSLYVRDQPQHF. CDR3 sequence (DNA): TGTGCCAGCAGCTTATATGTTAGGGATCAGCCCCAGCATTTT. The full variable domain, rest sourced from reference TRBV7-8 and TRBJ1-5, is GAGVSQSPRYKVAKRGQDVALRCDPISGHVSLFWYQQALGQGPEFLTYFQNEAQLDKSGLPSDRFFAERPEGSVSTLKIQRTQQEDSAVYLCASSLYVRDQPQHFGDGTRLSIL.

The gene calls are TRBV25-1 and TRBJ1-6; possibly TRBD1 for D (6 bases). CDR1 MGHDK and CDR2 SYGVNS come from the germline V gene. V shed 2 bases and J shed 3 bases, with 20 bases lying between them. The CDR3 sequence is 19 residues long. CDR3 sequence (DNA): TGTGCCAGCAGTGAACCTAAGACGTTGGACAGAAGCTATAATTCACCCCTCCACTTT. This gives the protein CASSEPKTLDRSYNSPLHF.

The chain couples TRBV12-3 or TRBV12-4 to TRBJ2-5, with D perhaps TRBD2 (6 bases). V lost 4 bases to trimming and J lost 5 bases, with 17 bases between them. This CDR3 comprises 15 residues. The CDR3 DNA reads as TGTGCCAGCAGTTCCCCGGACTATGCGTTTGAGACCCAGTACTTC. Translated: CASSSPDYAFETQYF.

CDR3 region: CSAGTSGRAYGYEQYF. In nucleotides, the CDR3 is TGCAGTGCTGGGACTAGCGGGAGGGCCTATGGCTACGAGCAGTACTTC. The chain employs TRBV20-1 and TRBJ2-7, with TRBD2 matching over 16 bases. The CDR3 totals 16 residues. The V gene end was trimmed by 5 bases and the J gene end by 3 bases; junction bases not matched to a gene: 7. Germline loops: CDR1 DFQATT, CDR2 SNEGSKA (reference sequence).

This chain connects TRBV7-2 to TRBJ2-3, with TRBD1 identical over 7 bases. The CDR3 has 14 residues. Trimming cost V 8 bases and J 4 bases; bases outside gene matches: 9. Germline-derived CDR1 and CDR2 are SGHTA and FQGNSA. The CDR3: CASLMIGGPDTQYF. In nucleotides, the CDR3 is TGTGCCAGCCTCATGATAGGGGGCCCAGATACGCAGTATTTT.

The chain has TRBV30 and TRBJ1-5, with 7 bases aligning to TRBD1. The trim removed 3 bases at V and 4 bases at J, leaving 9 bases unmatched. The germline V gene has CDR1 GTSNPN and CDR2 SVGIG (reference sequence). The CDR3 is made up of 15 amino acids. CDR3 bases: TGTGCCTGGAGCCTGGACAGGAACTTTAATCAGCCCCAGCATTTT. Translated: CAWSLDRNFNQPQHF.

The V gene is TRBV12-3 or TRBV12-4, the J gene TRBJ2-7, with D perhaps TRBD1 (5 bases). The CDR3 is 11 residues long. Between the trimmed V and J ends, which lost 1 base and 12 bases, there was a span of 10 bases. CDR3 region: CASSLGGHWYF. The CDR3 DNA is TGTGCCAGCAGTTTAGGCGGACACTGGTACTTC.

The V gene is TRBV30, the J gene TRBJ1-2; D might be TRBD1 (6 bases). CDR1 GTSNPN and CDR2 SVGIG come from the germline V gene (reference sequence). Deletions cut 6 bases from V and 4 bases from J, with 9 bases between. The CDR3 runs 11 residues. The DNA of the CDR3 is TGTGCCTGTCAGGGGATCTATGGCTACACCTTC. It translates to CACQGIYGYTF. Filled out from reference TRBV30 and TRBJ1-2, the complete variable domain reads SQTIHQWPATLVQPVGSPLSLECTVEGTSNPNLYWYRQAAGRGLQLLFYSVGIGQISSEVPQNLSASRPQDRQFILSSKKLLLSDSGFYLCACQGIYGYTFGSGTRLTVV.

The J gene is TRBJ1-5, the V gene TRBV9; D might be TRBD1 (6 bases). V was pared by 2 bases and J by 7 bases, with 10 bases between. The germline V gene has CDR1 SGDLS and CDR2 YYNGEE. The length of the CDR3 is 13 residues. The CDR3 DNA follows: TGTGCCAGCAGCGTGGGGGGCGAACAGCCCCAGCATTTT. Protein: CASSVGGEQPQHF. Based on the CDR3 plus reference TRBV9 and TRBJ1-5, the full variable domain is DSGVTQTPKHLITATGQRVTLRCSPRSGDLSVYWYQQSLDQGLQFLIQYYNGEERAKGNILERFSAQQFPDLHSELNLSSLELGDSALYFCASSVGGEQPQHFGDGTRLSIL.

This clonotype was seen a few times. The rearrangement links TRBV5-4 to TRBJ1-6; no definite D call. CDR1 is SGHNT, CDR2 YYREEE, per germline (reference sequence). Trimming left V 4 bases short and J 8 bases short, with 19 bases between. This CDR3 region has 16 residues. The CDR3 is CASSPEAGRYDSPLHF. CDR3 DNA sequence: TGTGCCAGCAGCCCCGAAGCGGGGAGGTATGATTCACCCCTCCACTTT.

This chain links TRBV7-9 with TRBJ1-5; D not resolved. Germline loops: CDR1 SEHNR, CDR2 FQNEAQ (reference sequence). The V gene lost 2 bases and the J gene lost 8 bases, with 7 bases spanning the gap. The CDR3 consists of 12 residues. CDR3 DNA: TGTGCCAGCAGCTTATCCTGGGAGCCCCAGCATTTT. This gives the protein CASSLSWEPQHF.